The source of this T cell receptor beta chain is a study of blood T cell repertoires in COVID-19. Per germline, CDR1 SGHNT and CDR2 YYREEE (reference sequence). The J segment lost 6 bases and the V segment lost 0 bases, leaving 10 bases of the junction unmatched. This CDR3 spans 16 amino acids. In the authors' workflow: Amplification of reference gene primers provided the estimated nucleated cell counts. Profiling relied on immunoSEQ multiplex PCR, and the TCRdb table lists in-frame clones only, not all of them. The DNA gave D and trimming, while V, J and clone size come from that table. The sample lists around 380,000 clones, roughly 86% seen once, with about 1% in the top ten.

The source material was peripheral blood. V is TRBV5-4 and J is TRBJ2-7, with 9 positions matching TRBD2. This receptor was obtained from a human donor with acute or convalescent COVID-19. The donor label of this sample is uncertain. The CDR3 nucleotides are TGTGCCAGCAGCTTGGCCGGGAGCGGGGGGCCCCTCGAGCAGTACTTC. Amino acid sequence: CASSLAGSGGPLEQYF.